The present T cell receptor (beta chain) was sequenced within a study of regulatory T cells in long-lasting Graves disease. Overall study: The criterion for persistent Graves' disease was over 5 years of antithyroid drugs with positive TSH receptor antibodies. Study conclusions and caveats: The researchers studied only peripheral blood, not thyroid tissue. Persistent patients had more shared public clonotypes (about 2,700) than new patients (roughly 940).

Regarding time point: persistent/refractory GD, antithyroid drugs over 5 years with positive TRAb. The TCR library used RNA extracted from PBMCs. Each of the patients was recruited from an endocrinology department situated in Xi'an, China. A remark on this clonotype: The antigen remains unidentified.

The TCR beta library used iRepertoire HTBI primers with Arm-PCR amplification of CDR3. TCRdb ran MiXCR on the multiplex PCR reads and lists one entry per CDR3 protein. The table shows roughly 450,000 distinct CDR3 sequences, with about 20% occurring only once. This sample comprised peripheral blood mononuclear cells (PBMCs), obtained when the disease was refractory, from a patient treated with antithyroid drugs. The receptor was isolated from a female donor with Graves disease.

CDR3 sequence reads: CASSVDRGAGETQYF. Written as DNA, the CDR3 is TGTGCCAGCAGCGTAGACCGGGGCGCAGGGGAGACCCAGTACTTC. The J gene is TRBJ2-5, the V gene TRBV9; the D gene could be TRBD1 or TRBD2 (5 bases each). CDR1 and CDR2 (germline): SGDLS, YYNGEE. This CDR3 has 15 residues. Trimming took off 0 bases at V and 5 bases at J, with 14 bases between the two ends.